This TCR beta chain was identified during a study of T cell changes during pregnancy in multiple sclerosis (dated by TCRdb to between 2018 and 2020). Broadly, across the study: The study examined how the T cell repertoire changed over the course of pregnancy in women with multiple sclerosis.

Libraries were made using the immunoSEQ multiplex PCR assay. TCRdb holds this immuneACCESS table with in-frame rearrangements only. Some clones are missing; in checked studies, unresolved V genes explain under half, and the rest has no known cause. In all, the sample holds some 70,000 clones, and about 90% of those were seen once. The top ten clones comprise approximately 9.5% of the sample. The CDR3, cysteine through phenylalanine, is 13 amino acids long. Here the CDR3 DNA is all that survives: 39 bases in frame from base 1. CDR1 ENHRY and CDR2 SYGVKD are derived from the germline V gene. Trimming leaves V shorter by 6 bases and J shorter by 7 bases, with the junction holding 6 bases beyond the gene matches. Comments on this clone: Its cognate antigen has yet to be identified. Base quality data are lacking; no much larger clone is found one base away.

This material consisted of peripheral blood, taken after pregnancy. The V and J segments used are TRBV10-3 and TRBJ1-1; TRBD1 fits 9 bases in the junction. This clonotype originated in a female donor in good health, enrolled as a control in a pregnancy study. CDR3 loop: CAISQTGGGEAFF. The DNA is as follows: TGTGCCATCAGCCAGACAGGGGGGGGTGAAGCTTTCTTT.